Below are 2 T cell receptor beta chains sequenced from a single sample in a study of blood T cell repertoires in COVID-19 (dated by TCRdb to 2018 to 2020). Libraries were built with the immunoSEQ multiplex PCR assay. Entries here come from immuneACCESS through TCRdb and include only in-frame sequences with V and J called. Some clones fail to appear in such tables; in the studies checked, an unresolved V gene covers under half of the shortfall, and the cause of the remainder is unknown. Within this sample are approximately 52,000 clones, with approximately 81% of them counted one time only. The ten largest account for about an eighth of the sample. Sequencing was performed on peripheral blood. These receptors all come from an elderly woman with acute or convalescent COVID-19.

There are a few counts of this clone. The CDR3 coding sequence is TGTGCCTGGAGTCGGGACTTCTCCTCTGGAGATGGCTACACCTTC. As protein: CAWSRDFSSGDGYTF. The chain has TRBV30 and TRBJ1-2; possibly TRBD1 for D (5 bases). Per the germline V gene, CDR1 is GTSNPN and CDR2 is SVGIG (reference sequence). Trimming took off 2 bases at V and 6 bases at J, with 19 bases between the two ends. This CDR3 spans 15 amino acids.

This chain connects TRBV6-5 to TRBJ2-7, with 7 bases matching TRBD2. Germline lookup yields CDR1 MNHEY and CDR2 SVGAGI. V lost 6 bases, J lost 11 bases, and 10 bases stayed unmatched. The CDR3 covers 12 residues. The CDR3 region has the DNA TGTGCCAGCAGCATTGCGACCGGGACTAAGTACTTC. It yields the protein CASSIATGTKYF.